Given below is one T cell receptor beta chain in context. The record originates from a study of T cell responses to AZD1222 COVID-19 vaccine. The CDR3 runs 14 residues. Germline CDR1 and CDR2: MGHDK and SYGVNS. Trimming took off 5 bases at V and 2 bases at J, with 13 bases between the two ends. Profiled with immunoSEQ multiplex PCR; TCRdb holds only in-frame clones, not every one. Of about 150,000 clones listed, more than 85% were seen once; the top ten hold less than 1.5%. This TCR was sampled from an adult who received the AZD1222 COVID-19 vaccine. V and J are TRBV25-1 and TRBJ2-7, with TRBD1 as a possible D gene (5 bases). Sequenced here: peripheral blood, sampled 28 days after the second AZD1222 dose. CDR3 coding DNA: TGTGCCAGCAGTCAGCCAGGGTCGACCTACGAGCAGTACTTC. Its protein is CASSQPGSTYEQYF.